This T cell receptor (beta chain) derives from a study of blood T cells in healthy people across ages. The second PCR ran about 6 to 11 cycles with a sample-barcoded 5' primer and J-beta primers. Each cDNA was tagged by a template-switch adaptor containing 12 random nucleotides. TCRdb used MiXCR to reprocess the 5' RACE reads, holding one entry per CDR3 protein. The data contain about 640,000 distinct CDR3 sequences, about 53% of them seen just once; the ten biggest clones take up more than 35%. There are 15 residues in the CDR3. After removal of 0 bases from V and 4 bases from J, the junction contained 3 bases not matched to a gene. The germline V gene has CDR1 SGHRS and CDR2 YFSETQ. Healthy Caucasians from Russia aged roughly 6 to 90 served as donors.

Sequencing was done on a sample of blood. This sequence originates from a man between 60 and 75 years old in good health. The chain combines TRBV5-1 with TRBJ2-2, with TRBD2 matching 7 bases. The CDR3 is CASSLATSLTGELFF. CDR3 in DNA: TGCGCCAGCAGCTTGGCGACTAGCCTCACCGGGGAGCTGTTTTTT.